These 6 T cell receptor beta chains originate from one sample sequenced in a study of CD8+ T cells in alopecia areata. Regarding treatment: oral pan-JAK inhibitor, 5-10 mg twice daily. Extracted RNA was reverse transcribed into cDNA, the sequencing template. TCRdb's copy holds only in-frame clones and misses some; the assay was immunoSEQ multiplex PCR. Among 150,000 to 200,000 clones listed, 50% to 65% were seen once. This specimen was CD4+ T cells sorted from blood, taken at week 24, from a patient treated with tofacitinib. These receptors all stem from a human donor with alopecia areata.

J is TRBJ2-7 and V is TRBV7-9; D remains unclear. Germline V gene lookup returns CDR1 SEHNR and CDR2 FQNEAQ (reference sequence). Trimming cost V 2 bases and J 3 bases, with 14 bases left between them. CDR3 length: 15 amino acids. The CDR3 DNA follows: TGTGCCAGCAGCTTAAAGTCCCAGGTTATCTACGAGCAGTACTTC. It yields the protein CASSLKSQVIYEQYF.

V is TRBV30 and J is TRBJ2-3; 7 bases fit TRBD2. V lost 2 bases and J lost 1; bases outside the gene matches: 12. The CDR3 extends over 17 amino acids. Per germline, CDR1 GTSNPN and CDR2 SVGIG (reference sequence). The CDR3 DNA follows: TGTGCCTGGAGTAAAGGGGTGAGAACTAGCGGCACAGATACGCAGTATTTT. As protein: CAWSKGVRTSGTDTQYF.

The chain employs TRBV29-1 and TRBJ2-3; possibly TRBD1 or TRBD2 for D (5 bases each). The CDR3 is 14 residues long. Looked up from germline, CDR1 is SQVTM and CDR2 is ANQGSEA. V was trimmed by 6 bases and J by 2 bases, leaving 15 bases between them. DNA of the CDR3: TGCAGCGTAAAACCGGGACCAAACACAGATACGCAGTATTTT. It specifies CSVKPGPNTDTQYF.

This clone was counted only a few times. V is TRBV30 and J is TRBJ1-1; possible D gene TRBD1, 5 bases. Trimming shortened V by 3 bases and J by 1 base, and 6 bases separated the two germline ends. CDR3 length: 12 residues. CDR1 is GTSNPN, CDR2 SVGIG, per germline (reference sequence). The CDR3 coding sequence is TGTGCCTGGAGGAGGGGGAACACTGAAGCTTTCTTT. Translation gives CAWRRGNTEAFF.

This clone has more than one count but fewer than ten. The chain couples TRBV29-1 to TRBJ2-1; TRBD1 agrees at 8 bases. The junction had 8 bases not matched to a gene; V was cut back by 4 bases and J by 6 bases. Germline V CDR1 and CDR2: SQVTM, ANQGSEA. The CDR3 length is 14 residues. This CDR3 reads CSVGGRGPINEQFF. The DNA of the CDR3 is TGCAGCGTTGGGGGCAGGGGGCCAATCAATGAGCAGTTCTTC.

The table lists this clone with a few counts. The genes are TRBV5-6 and TRBJ1-2; 10 nucleotides agree with TRBD1. V lost 3 bases to trimming and J lost 3 bases; unmatched junction nucleotides: 14. CDR1 and CDR2 (germline): SGHDT, YYEEEE. The CDR3 totals 18 residues. CDR3: CASSSILGDRGRDYGYTF. In DNA, the CDR3 is TGTGCCAGCAGCTCTATCCTTGGGGACAGGGGAAGAGACTATGGCTACACCTTC.